One TCR beta chain is described in this entry. Its cognate antigen is unknown. The CDR3 sequence is 13 residues long. CDR1 LNHDA and CDR2 SQIVND come from the germline V gene (reference sequence). This entry belongs to a study of monozygotic twins with inflammatory bowel disease. Overall study results and limits: Other individuals had fewer clonotypes in common with IBD patients than with healthy twins, especially with disease activity. Backing was not found for a single strong signal or clonotype associated with IBD. There were differing immunosuppressive treatments, which may have added variability to patient repertoires.

Using eight separate reactions per sample, the authors generated cDNA. TCRdb re-called the 5' RACE reads, yielding one record per CDR3 amino acid sequence without DNA. The sample holds about 380,000 distinct CDR3 sequences. Sequencing was carried out using blood. This chain connects TRBV19 to TRBJ2-7; lacking DNA, the TRBD2 call made by TCRdb goes unchecked. The sequence was collected from a human donor with ulcerative colitis or Crohn's disease, or a healthy co-twin of an affected twin (not recorded which). The CDR3 sequence: CASRDSPTYEQYF.